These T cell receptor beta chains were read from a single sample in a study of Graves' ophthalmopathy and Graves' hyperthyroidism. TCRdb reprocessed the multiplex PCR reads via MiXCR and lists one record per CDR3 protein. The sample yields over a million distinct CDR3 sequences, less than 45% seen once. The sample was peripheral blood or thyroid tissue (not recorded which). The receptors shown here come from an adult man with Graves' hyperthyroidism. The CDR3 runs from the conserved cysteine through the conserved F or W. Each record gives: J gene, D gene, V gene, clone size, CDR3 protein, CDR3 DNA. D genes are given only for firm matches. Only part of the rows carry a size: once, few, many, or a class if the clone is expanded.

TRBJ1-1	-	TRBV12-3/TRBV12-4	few	CASSLLWEDTEAFF	TGTGCCAGCAGTTTATTATGGGAGGACACTGAAGCTTTCTTT
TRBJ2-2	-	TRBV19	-	CASTELQGTTGELFF	TGTGCCAGTACAGAACTCCAGGGGACCACCGGGGAGCTGTTTTTT
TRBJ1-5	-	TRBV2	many	CASRGQDTSNQPQHF	TGTGCCAGCAGGGGTCAGGACACAAGCAATCAGCCCCAGCATTTT
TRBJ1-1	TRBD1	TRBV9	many	CASSVDPTLGTGMTEAFF	TGTGCCAGCAGCGTAGACCCCACCCTCGGGACAGGGATGACTGAAGCTTTCTTT
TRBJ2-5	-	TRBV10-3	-	CAISESGPIQETQYF	TGTGCCATCAGTGAGTCTGGACCGATCCAAGAGACCCAGTACTTC
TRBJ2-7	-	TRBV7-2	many	CASSRRYEQYF	TGTGCCAGCAGCCGGCGCTACGAGCAGTACTTC
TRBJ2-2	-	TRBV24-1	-	CATSDTGRRLSGELFF	TGTGCCACCAGTGATACCGGCAGGAGGCTAAGCGGGGAGCTGTTTTTT
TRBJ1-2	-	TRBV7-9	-	CASTTGRPNYGYTF	TGTGCCAGCACTACAGGGAGGCCTAACTATGGCTACACCTTC
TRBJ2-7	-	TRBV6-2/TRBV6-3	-	CASTEATAYEQYF	TGTGCCAGCACAGAAGCGACAGCCTACGAGCAGTACTTC
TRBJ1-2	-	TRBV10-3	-	CAISGPGVLYGYTF	TGTGCCATCAGTGGTCCGGGGGTTCTCTATGGCTACACCTTC